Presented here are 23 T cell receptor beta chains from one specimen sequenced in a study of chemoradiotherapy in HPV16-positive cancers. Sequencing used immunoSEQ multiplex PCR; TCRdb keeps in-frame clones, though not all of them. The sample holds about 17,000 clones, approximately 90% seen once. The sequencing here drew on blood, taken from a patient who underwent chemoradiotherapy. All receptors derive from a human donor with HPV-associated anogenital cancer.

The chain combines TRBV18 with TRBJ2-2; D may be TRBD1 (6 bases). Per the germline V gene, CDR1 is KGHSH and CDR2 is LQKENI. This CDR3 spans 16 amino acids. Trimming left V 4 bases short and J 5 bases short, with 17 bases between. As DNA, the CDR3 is TGTGCCAGCTCACTCCAACAGGGAGTACAAACCGGGGAGCTGTTTTTT. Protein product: CASSLQQGVQTGELFF.

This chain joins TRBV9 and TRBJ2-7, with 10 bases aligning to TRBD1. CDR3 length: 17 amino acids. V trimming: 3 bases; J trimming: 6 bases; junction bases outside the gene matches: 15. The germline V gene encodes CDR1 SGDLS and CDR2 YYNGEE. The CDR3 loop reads CASSGPPSGTGVSEQYF. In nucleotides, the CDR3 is TGTGCCAGCAGCGGACCCCCTTCGGGGACAGGGGTTAGCGAGCAGTACTTC.

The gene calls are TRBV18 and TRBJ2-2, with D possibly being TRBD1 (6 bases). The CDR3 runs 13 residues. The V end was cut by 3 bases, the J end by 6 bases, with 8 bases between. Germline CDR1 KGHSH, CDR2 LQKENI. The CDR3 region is CASSPPGAGELFF. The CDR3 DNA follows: TGTGCCAGCTCACCCCCAGGGGCCGGGGAGCTGTTTTTT.

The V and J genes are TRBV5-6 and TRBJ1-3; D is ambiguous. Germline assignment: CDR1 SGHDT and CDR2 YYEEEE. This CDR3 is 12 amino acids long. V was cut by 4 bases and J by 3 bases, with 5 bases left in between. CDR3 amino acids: CASSQGGNTIYF. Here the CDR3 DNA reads TGTGCCAGCAGCCAAGGTGGAAACACCATATATTTT. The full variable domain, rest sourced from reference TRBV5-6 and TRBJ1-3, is DAGVTQSPTHLIKTRGQQVTLRCSPKSGHDTVSWYQQALGQGPQFIFQYYEEEERQRGNFPDRFSGHQFPNYSSELNVNALLLGDSALYLCASSQGGNTIYFGEGSWLTVV.

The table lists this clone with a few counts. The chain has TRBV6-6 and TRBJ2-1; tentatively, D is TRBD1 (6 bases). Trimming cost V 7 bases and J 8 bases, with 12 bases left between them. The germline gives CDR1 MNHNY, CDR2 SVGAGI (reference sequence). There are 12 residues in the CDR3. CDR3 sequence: CASITGFYEQFF. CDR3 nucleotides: TGTGCCAGCATCACAGGGTTCTATGAGCAGTTCTTC.

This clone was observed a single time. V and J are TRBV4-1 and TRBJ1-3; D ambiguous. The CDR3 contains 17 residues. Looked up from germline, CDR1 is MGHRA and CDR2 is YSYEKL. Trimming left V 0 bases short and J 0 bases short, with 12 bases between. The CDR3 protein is CASSQEGMSSSGNTIYF. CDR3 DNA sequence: TGCGCCAGCAGCCAAGAAGGGATGTCTAGCTCTGGAAACACCATATATTTT.

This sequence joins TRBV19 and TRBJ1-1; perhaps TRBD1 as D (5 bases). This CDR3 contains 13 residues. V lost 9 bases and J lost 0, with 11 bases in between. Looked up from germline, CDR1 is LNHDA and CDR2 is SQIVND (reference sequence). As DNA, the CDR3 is TGTGCCAGCTCCGGACATGTGAACACTGAAGCTTTCTTT. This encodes CASSGHVNTEAFF.

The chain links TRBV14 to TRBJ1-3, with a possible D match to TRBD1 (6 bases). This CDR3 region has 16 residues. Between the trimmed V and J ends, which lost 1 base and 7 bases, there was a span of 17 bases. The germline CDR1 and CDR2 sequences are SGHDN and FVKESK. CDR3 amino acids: CASSQGQGRLGNTIYF. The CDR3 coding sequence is TGTGCCAGCAGCCAAGGGCAGGGGCGCCTGGGCAACACCATATATTTT.

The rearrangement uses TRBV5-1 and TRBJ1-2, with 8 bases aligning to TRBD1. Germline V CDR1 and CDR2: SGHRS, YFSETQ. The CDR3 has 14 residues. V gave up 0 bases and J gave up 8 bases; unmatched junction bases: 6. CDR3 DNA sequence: TGCGCCAGCAGCTTGGGGACAGGGTCGGGCGGCTACACCTTC. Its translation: CASSLGTGSGGYTF.

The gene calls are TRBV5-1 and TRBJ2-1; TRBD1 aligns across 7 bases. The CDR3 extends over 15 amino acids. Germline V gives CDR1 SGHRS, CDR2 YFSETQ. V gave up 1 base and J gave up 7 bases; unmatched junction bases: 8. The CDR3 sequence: CASSLSTGTANEQFF. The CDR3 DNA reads TGCGCCAGCAGCTTGTCCACCGGGACAGCTAATGAGCAGTTCTTC.

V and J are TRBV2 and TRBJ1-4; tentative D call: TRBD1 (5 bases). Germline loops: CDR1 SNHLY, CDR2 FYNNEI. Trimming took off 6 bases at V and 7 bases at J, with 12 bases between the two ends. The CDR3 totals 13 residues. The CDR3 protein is CASSPGVGEKLFF. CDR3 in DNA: TGTGCCAGCAGCCCGGGGGTCGGTGAAAAACTGTTTTTT.

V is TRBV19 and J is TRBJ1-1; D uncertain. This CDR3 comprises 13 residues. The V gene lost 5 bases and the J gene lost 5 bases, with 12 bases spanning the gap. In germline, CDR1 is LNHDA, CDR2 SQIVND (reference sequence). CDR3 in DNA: TGTGCCAGTAGTGACTTGACACGAACTGAAGCTTTCTTT. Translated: CASSDLTRTEAFF.

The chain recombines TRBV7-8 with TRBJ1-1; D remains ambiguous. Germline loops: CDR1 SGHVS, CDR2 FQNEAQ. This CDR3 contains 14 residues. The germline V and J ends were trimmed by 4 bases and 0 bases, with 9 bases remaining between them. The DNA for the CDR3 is TGTGCCAGCAGCTCCGTCTGGATGAACACTGAAGCTTTCTTT. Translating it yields CASSSVWMNTEAFF.

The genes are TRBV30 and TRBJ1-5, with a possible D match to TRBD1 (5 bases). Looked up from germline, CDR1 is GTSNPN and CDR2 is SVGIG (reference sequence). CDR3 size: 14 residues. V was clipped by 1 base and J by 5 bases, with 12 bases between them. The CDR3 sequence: CAWSAGTWDQPQHF. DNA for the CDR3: TGTGCCTGGAGTGCCGGGACCTGGGATCAGCCCCAGCATTTT.

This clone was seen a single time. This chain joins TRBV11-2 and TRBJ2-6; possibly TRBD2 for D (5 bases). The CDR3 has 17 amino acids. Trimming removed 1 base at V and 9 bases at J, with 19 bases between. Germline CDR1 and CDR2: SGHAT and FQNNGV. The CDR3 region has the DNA TGTGCCAGCAGCTTAGTGCCTCCAGCTCTGGAGGACAACGTCCTGACTTTC. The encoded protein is CASSLVPPALEDNVLTF.

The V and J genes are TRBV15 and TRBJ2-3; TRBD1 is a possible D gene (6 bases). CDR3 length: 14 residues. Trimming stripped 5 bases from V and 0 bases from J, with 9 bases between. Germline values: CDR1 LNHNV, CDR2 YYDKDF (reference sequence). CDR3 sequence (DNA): TGTGCCACCAGCCGCAGGGGCAGCACAGATACGCAGTATTTT. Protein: CATSRRGSTDTQYF.

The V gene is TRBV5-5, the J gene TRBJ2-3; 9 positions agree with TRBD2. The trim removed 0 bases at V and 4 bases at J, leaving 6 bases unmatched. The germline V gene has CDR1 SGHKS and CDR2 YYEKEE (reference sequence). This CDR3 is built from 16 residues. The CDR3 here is CASSLVSGGSSDTQYF. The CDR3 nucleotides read TGTGCCAGCAGCTTGGTTAGCGGGGGTTCATCAGATACGCAGTATTTT.

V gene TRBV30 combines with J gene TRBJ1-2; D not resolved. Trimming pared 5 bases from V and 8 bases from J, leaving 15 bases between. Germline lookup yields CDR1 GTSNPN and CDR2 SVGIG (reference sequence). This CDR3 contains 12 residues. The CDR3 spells CAWEFGHRGYTF. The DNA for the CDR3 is TGTGCCTGGGAATTTGGGCATCGGGGCTACACCTTC.

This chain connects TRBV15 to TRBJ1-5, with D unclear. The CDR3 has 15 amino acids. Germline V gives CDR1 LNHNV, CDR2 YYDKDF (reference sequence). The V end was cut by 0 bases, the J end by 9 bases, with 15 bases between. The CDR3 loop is CATSRDGETSRPQHF. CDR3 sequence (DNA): TGTGCCACCAGCAGAGATGGGGAAACCTCAAGGCCCCAGCATTTT.

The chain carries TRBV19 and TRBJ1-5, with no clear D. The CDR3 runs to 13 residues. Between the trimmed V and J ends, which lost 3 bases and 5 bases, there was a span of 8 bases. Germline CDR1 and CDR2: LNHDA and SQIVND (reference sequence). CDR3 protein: CASSIGRDQPQHF. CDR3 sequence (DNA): TGTGCCAGTAGTATTGGCAGAGATCAGCCCCAGCATTTT.

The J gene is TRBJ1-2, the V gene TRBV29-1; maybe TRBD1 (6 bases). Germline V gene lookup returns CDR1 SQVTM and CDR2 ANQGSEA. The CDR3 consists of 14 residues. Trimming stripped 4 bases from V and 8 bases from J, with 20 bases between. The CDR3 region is CSVGLDSASGGYTF. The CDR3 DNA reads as TGCAGCGTTGGCCTGGACAGCGCCTCGGGGGGCTACACCTTC. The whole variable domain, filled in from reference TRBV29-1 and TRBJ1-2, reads SAVISQKPSRDICQRGTSLTIQCQVDSQVTMMFWYRQQPGQSLTLIATANQGSEATYESGFVIDKFPISRPNLTFSTLTVSNMSPEDSSIYLCSVGLDSASGGYTFGSGTRLTVV.

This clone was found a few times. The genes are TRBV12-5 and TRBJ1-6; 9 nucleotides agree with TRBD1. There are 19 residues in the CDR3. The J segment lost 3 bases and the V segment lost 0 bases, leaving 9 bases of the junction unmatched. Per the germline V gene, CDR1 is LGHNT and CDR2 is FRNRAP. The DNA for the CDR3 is TGTGCTAGTGGTTTGGTACTGAGGACAGGGGCATACTATAATTCACCCCTCCACTTT. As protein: CASGLVLRTGAYYNSPLHF.

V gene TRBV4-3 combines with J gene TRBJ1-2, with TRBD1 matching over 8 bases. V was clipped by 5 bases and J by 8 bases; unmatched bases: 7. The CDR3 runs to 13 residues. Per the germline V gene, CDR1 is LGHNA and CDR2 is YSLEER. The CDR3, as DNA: TGCGCCAGCAGCGAGGACAGGGCGAGGGGCTACACCTTC. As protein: CASSEDRARGYTF.